The 3 T cell receptor beta chains given below trace back to one sample, sequenced in a study of blood T cell repertoires in COVID-19. Produced via immunoSEQ multiplex PCR; TCRdb's table is partial and in-frame only. The table lists 45,000 to 55,000 clones, 83% of them singletons, with 5.3% in the top ten. The sample taken for sequencing was peripheral blood. Every receptor here comes from a human donor in a cohort sampled during active COVID-19.

The J gene is TRBJ1-2, the V gene TRBV5-1, with D uncertain. CDR1 and CDR2 (germline): SGHRS, YFSETQ. The CDR3 covers 13 residues. V was clipped by 0 bases and J by 7 bases, with 10 bases between them. CDR3 bases: TGCGCCAGCAGCTTGGCAACCGGAGGTGGCTACACCTTC. Encoded protein: CASSLATGGGYTF.

This chain connects TRBV28 to TRBJ2-1; 8 nucleotides line up with TRBD2. The CDR3 has 15 amino acids. V shed 5 bases, J shed 5 bases, and the junction held 8 bases outside the gene matches. Germline values: CDR1 MDHEN, CDR2 SYDVKM. The CDR3 region has the DNA TGTGCCAGCAGTCCACCGAGAGCGGGGGACAATGAGCAGTTCTTC. It specifies CASSPPRAGDNEQFF.

This chain links TRBV12-5 with TRBJ2-5; D may be TRBD1 (5 bases). CDR1 LGHNT and CDR2 FRNRAP come from the germline V gene. V lost 3 bases and J lost 7, with 12 bases in between. This CDR3 spans 13 amino acids. Written as DNA, the CDR3 is TGTGCTAGTGGTTTAAGGGAAAGGGGGACCCAGTACTTC. It encodes CASGLRERGTQYF.